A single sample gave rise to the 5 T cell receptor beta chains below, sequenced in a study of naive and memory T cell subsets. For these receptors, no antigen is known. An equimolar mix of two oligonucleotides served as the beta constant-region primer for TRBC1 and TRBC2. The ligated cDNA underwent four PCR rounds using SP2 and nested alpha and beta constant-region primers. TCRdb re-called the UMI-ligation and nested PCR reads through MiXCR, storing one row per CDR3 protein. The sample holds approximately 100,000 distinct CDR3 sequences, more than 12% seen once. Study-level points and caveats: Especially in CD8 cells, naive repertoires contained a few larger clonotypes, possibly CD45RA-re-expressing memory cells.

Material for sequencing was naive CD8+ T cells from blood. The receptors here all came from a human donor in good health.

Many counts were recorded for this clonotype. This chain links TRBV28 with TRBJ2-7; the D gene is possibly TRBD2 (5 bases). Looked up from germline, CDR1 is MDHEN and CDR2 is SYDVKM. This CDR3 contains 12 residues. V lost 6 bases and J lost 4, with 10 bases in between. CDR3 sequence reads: CASRKEGYEQYF. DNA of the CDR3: TGTGCCAGCAGAAAAGAGGGTTACGAGCAGTACTTC.

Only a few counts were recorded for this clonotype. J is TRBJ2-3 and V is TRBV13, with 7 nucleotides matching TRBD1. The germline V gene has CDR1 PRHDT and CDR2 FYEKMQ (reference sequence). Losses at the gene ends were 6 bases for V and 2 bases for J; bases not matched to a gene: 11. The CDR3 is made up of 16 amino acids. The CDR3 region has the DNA TGTGCCAGCAGTCAGGGGACAGCCCTTTTCACAGATACGCAGTATTTT. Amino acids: CASSQGTALFTDTQYF.

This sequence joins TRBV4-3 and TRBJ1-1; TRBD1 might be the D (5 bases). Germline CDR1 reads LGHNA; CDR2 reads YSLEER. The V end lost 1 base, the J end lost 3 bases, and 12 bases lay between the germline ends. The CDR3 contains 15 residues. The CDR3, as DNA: TGCGCCAGCAGCCAAGGTGGGGGGGGGGACACTGAAGCTTTCTTT. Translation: CASSQGGGGDTEAFF.

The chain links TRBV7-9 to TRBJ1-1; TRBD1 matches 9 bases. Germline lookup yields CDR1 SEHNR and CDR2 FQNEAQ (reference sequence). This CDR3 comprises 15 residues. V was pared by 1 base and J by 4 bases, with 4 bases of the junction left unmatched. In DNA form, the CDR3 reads TGTGCCAGCAGCTTAGTACAGGGGGCAGGCACTGAAGCTTTCTTT. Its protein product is CASSLVQGAGTEAFF.

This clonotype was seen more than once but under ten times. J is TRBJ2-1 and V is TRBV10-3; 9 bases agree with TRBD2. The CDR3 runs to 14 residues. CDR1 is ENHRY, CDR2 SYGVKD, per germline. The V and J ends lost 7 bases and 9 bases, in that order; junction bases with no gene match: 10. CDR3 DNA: TGTGCCATCAAAGATCAGCGGGGGGATGGTGAGCAGTTCTTC. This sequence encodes CAIKDQRGDGEQFF.